Listed below are T cell receptor beta chains from one sample, sequenced in a study of blood T cell repertoires in COVID-19. Method: immunoSEQ multiplex PCR; TCRdb's copy keeps in-frame clones and lacks some. The data hold 200,000 to 300,000 clones, with 92% observed a single time. Sequenced sample: peripheral blood. The source is a man aged 25 to 45 with COVID-19, enrolled during active disease. The CDR3 runs from the conserved cysteine through the conserved F or W. Each record gives: D gene, V gene, clone size, J gene, CDR3 DNA, CDR3 protein. A D gene is named only where the DNA matches it firmly. Clone size is given for some rows only: seen once, a few or many times, or a class if the clone is expanded.

>TRBD1|TRBV5-1|once|TRBJ2-5
TGCGCCAGCAGCCAGGGACAGGGGCAAGAGACCCAGTACTTC
CASSQGQGQETQYF
>NA|TRBV4-1|NA|TRBJ1-1
TGCGCCAGCAGCCAAGACAGGGAACGCGGGAACACTGAAGCTTTCTTT
CASSQDRERGNTEAFF
>TRBD2|TRBV12-3/TRBV12-4|NA|TRBJ2-7
TGTGCCAGCAGTCGACTAGCGGGGGACGAGCAGTACTTC
CASSRLAGDEQYF
>NA|TRBV29-1|NA|TRBJ1-2
TGCAGCGTTGAAGATTTAGGACAAAAGAACTATGGCTACACCTTC
CSVEDLGQKNYGYTF
>NA|TRBV5-4|NA|TRBJ1-1
TGTGCCAGCAGCCCGGGACAGAACACTGAAGCTTTCTTT
CASSPGQNTEAFF
>TRBD1|TRBV2|NA|TRBJ1-2
TGTGCCAGCAGCGAGACAGGGGGCGGGTATGGCTACACCTTC
CASSETGGGYGYTF
>NA|TRBV19|NA|TRBJ1-6
TGTGCCAGTAGTATAACAGGGACCATCGATAATTCACCCCTCCACTTT
CASSITGTIDNSPLHF
>NA|TRBV5-1|NA|TRBJ2-7
TGCGCCAGCAGCTTGGGCCCGGACACCTCCTACGAGCAGTACTTC
CASSLGPDTSYEQYF
>NA|TRBV4-1|NA|TRBJ1-6
TGCGCCAGCAGCCAAGTAGGTATGAGCGGAAGCTCCTATAATTCACCCCTCCACTTT
CASSQVGMSGSSYNSPLHF
>TRBD1|TRBV2|NA|TRBJ2-3
TGTGCCAGCAACGAACAGGGGGCGAGTGCAGATACGCAGTATTTT
CASNEQGASADTQYF
>TRBD1|TRBV6-1|NA|TRBJ2-7
TGTGCCAGCAGTGAAAGCCGGACAGGGAACTACGAGCAGTACTTC
CASSESRTGNYEQYF
>NA|TRBV15|NA|TRBJ1-4
TGTGCCACCAGCAGAGATAAGAGGGATTCTACTGAAAAACTGTTTTTT
CATSRDKRDSTEKLFF
>TRBD1|TRBV12-3/TRBV12-4|NA|TRBJ1-1
TGTGCCAGCAGTTTGGGCTCAGGGGGGGCTTTCTTT
CASSLGSGGAFF
>NA|TRBV7-2|NA|TRBJ1-1
TGTGCCAGCAGCTCCCGGATCCGAAGGGGCACTGAAGCTTTCTTT
CASSSRIRRGTEAFF
>TRBD1|TRBV19|NA|TRBJ1-1
TGTGCCAGTAGTATGGGGACAGGGCATACTGAAGCTTTCTTT
CASSMGTGHTEAFF
>NA|TRBV5-1|NA|TRBJ2-2
TGCGCCAGCAGCTTGCTACAGGGAGAGACCGGGGAGCTGTTTTTT
CASSLLQGETGELFF
>TRBD2|TRBV10-3|NA|TRBJ2-5
TGTGCCATCAGTGAGCGGGGGGGACAACAAGAGACCCAGTACTTC
CAISERGGQQETQYF
>NA|TRBV27|NA|TRBJ1-1
TGTGCCAGCAGTGCGGAATCAGGGGCGCTGGGCACTGAAGCTTTCTTT
CASSAESGALGTEAFF
>NA|TRBV5-4|NA|TRBJ1-1
TGTGCCAGCAGCCCTCACCAGGGGTTAAACACTGAAGCTTTCTTT
CASSPHQGLNTEAFF
>NA|TRBV2|NA|TRBJ1-2
TGTGCCAGCACTCCGACAGATGGCTACACCTTC
CASTPTDGYTF
>TRBD2|TRBV6-2/TRBV6-3|NA|TRBJ2-1
TGTGCCAGCAGTATTCTAGCGGGGGGGGCCCACAATGAGCAGTTCTTC
CASSILAGGAHNEQFF
>NA|TRBV2|NA|TRBJ2-3
TGTGCCAGCGACAGGGACTCTCGGGATACGCAGTATTTT
CASDRDSRDTQYF
>NA|TRBV3-1/TRBV3-2|NA|TRBJ2-6
TGTGCCAGCAGCCAAGAAAGGCCAGGGGAGTCTGGGGCCAACGTCCTGACTTTC
CASSQERPGESGANVLTF
>NA|TRBV5-1|NA|TRBJ2-7
TGCGCCAGCAGCTTGAAAGACACCTTACCCTACGAGCAGTACTTC
CASSLKDTLPYEQYF
>TRBD2|TRBV6-6|once|TRBJ2-3
TGTGCCAGCAGTCTAGCGGGGGGAGGTGGAGATACGCAGTATTTT
CASSLAGGGGDTQYF
>NA|TRBV5-1|NA|TRBJ1-1
TGCGCCAGCAGCTTGGACTCCCCTCCGTCCACTGAAGCTTTCTTT
CASSLDSPPSTEAFF
>TRBD1|TRBV5-1|NA|TRBJ1-2
TGCGCCAGCAACCCAACAGGGGGGAACTATGGCTACACCTTC
CASNPTGGNYGYTF
>TRBD1|TRBV6-1|few|TRBJ2-7
TGTGCCAGCAGTGAATCTTTCATAAGGGACAGGGGCTACGAGCAGTACTTC
CASSESFIRDRGYEQYF
>TRBD2|TRBV2|NA|TRBJ2-5
TGTGCCAGCAGGCGGGCTAGCGGGGGGGTAAACCAAGAGACCCAGTACTTC
CASRRASGGVNQETQYF
>TRBD1|TRBV5-1|NA|TRBJ2-7
TGCGCCAGCAGCTTGGGGACAGGGGGCACCTACGAGCAGTACTTC
CASSLGTGGTYEQYF
>TRBD2|TRBV30|NA|TRBJ2-5
TGTGCCTTAATTAGCGGGGGGGAAGAGACCCAGTACTTC
CALISGGEETQYF
>NA|TRBV19|NA|TRBJ1-1
TGTGCCAGTAACCCCCAGGGAATGAACACTGAAGCTTTCTTT
CASNPQGMNTEAFF
>NA|TRBV18|NA|TRBJ2-5
TGTGCCAGCCTACCGAAGTTCGATGAGACCCAGTACTTC
CASLPKFDETQYF
>NA|TRBV11-1|NA|TRBJ1-6
TGTGCCAGCAGCCGGAGGCAGAGCTCCTATAATTCACCCCTCCACTTT
CASSRRQSSYNSPLHF
>NA|TRBV6-1|NA|TRBJ1-1
TGTGCCAGCAGTGAAGCCAGACAGGCTGCCGCTGAAGCTTTCTTT
CASSEARQAAAEAFF
>TRBD1|TRBV10-3|NA|TRBJ1-2
TGTGCCACGGGAAAGACAGGGGGCGCAGGAATTGAAGGCTACACCTTC
CATGKTGGAGIEGYTF
>NA|TRBV6-1|NA|TRBJ2-1
TGTGCCAGCAGTGAATACTCTTTCTACAATGAGCAGTTCTTC
CASSEYSFYNEQFF
>NA|TRBV18|NA|TRBJ2-7
TGTGCCAGCTCACCACTGCCCCTGGCCGAGCAGTACTTC
CASSPLPLAEQYF
>TRBD1|TRBV7-9|NA|TRBJ1-3
TGTGCCAGCAGCCGTGGACAGGACTCTGGAAACACCATATATTTT
CASSRGQDSGNTIYF
>NA|TRBV7-3|NA|TRBJ1-1
TGTGCCAGCAGCTTAATCCCGCAGGGCGATAGGACTGAAGCTTTCTTT
CASSLIPQGDRTEAFF
>NA|TRBV25-1|NA|TRBJ2-7
TGTGCCAGCAGTGATTTGAGGAACTCCTACGAGCAGTACTTC
CASSDLRNSYEQYF
>NA|TRBV6-5|NA|TRBJ2-7
TGTGCCAGCAGCCCCCCCCGGGAATACTACGAGCAGTACTTC
CASSPPREYYEQYF
>NA|TRBV25-1|NA|TRBJ1-2
TGTGCCAGTTCACCGGGACTCACCTATGGCTACACCTTC
CASSPGLTYGYTF
>TRBD2|TRBV6-1|NA|TRBJ2-5
TGTGCCAGCAGTGATGCAGCGGGGGACCAAGAGACCCAGTACTTC
CASSDAAGDQETQYF
>TRBD1|TRBV5-1|once|TRBJ1-4
TGCGCCAGCAGCTTGGGTCAGGGGGTAAAGTCGTTGGGTGAAAAACTGTTTTTT
CASSLGQGVKSLGEKLFF
>TRBD1|TRBV25-1|NA|TRBJ2-1
TGTGCCAGCAGAGGACAGGTAGATGAGCAGTTCTTC
CASRGQVDEQFF
>TRBD1|TRBV30|NA|TRBJ1-2
TGTGCCTGGAGTATTACAGGGGATGGCTACACCTTC
CAWSITGDGYTF
>TRBD1|TRBV6-1|NA|TRBJ1-5
TGTGCCAGCAGTGATCCCGGGACAGCTTCATGGGGCAATCAGCCCCAGCATTTT
CASSDPGTASWGNQPQHF
>NA|TRBV5-4|NA|TRBJ2-3
TGTGCCAGCAGCTTGGGGGCGGGGGCTAGCACAGATACGCAGTATTTT
CASSLGAGASTDTQYF
>TRBD1|TRBV6-6|NA|TRBJ1-1
TGTGCCAGCAGTTACGACAGGGGAGGGAGGAACACTGAAGCTTTCTTT
CASSYDRGGRNTEAFF
>NA|TRBV7-9|once|TRBJ2-3
TGTGCCAGCAGAGGGGCAGGTACAGATACGCAGTATTTT
CASRGAGTDTQYF
>TRBD1|TRBV12-3/TRBV12-4|NA|TRBJ2-1
TGTGCCAGCAGACCACCGACAGGGATTGAGCAGTTCTTC
CASRPPTGIEQFF
>TRBD1|TRBV13|NA|TRBJ1-4
TGTGCCAGCAGCGCCACTGGGACAGGGGATGAAAAACTGTTTTTT
CASSATGTGDEKLFF
>NA|TRBV3-1/TRBV3-2|NA|TRBJ1-1
TGTGCCAGCAGCCAAGTTGGGCCTCCAGCTTTCTTT
CASSQVGPPAFF
>NA|TRBV5-1|NA|TRBJ2-6
TGCGCCAGCAGCTCCACCTTCCCCGGGACAGGGGCCAACGTCCTGACTTTC
CASSSTFPGTGANVLTF
>NA|TRBV5-1|NA|TRBJ1-1
TGCGCCAGCAGCTTGATGGGGACACAGGAAACGAACACTGAAGCTTTCTTT
CASSLMGTQETNTEAFF
>TRBD1|TRBV5-1|few|TRBJ1-6
TGCGCCAGCAGCTGGGGACAGGGTAATTCACCCCTCCACTTT
CASSWGQGNSPLHF
>TRBD2|TRBV7-3|NA|TRBJ2-3
TGTGCCAGCAGCGCCCAGCCGGGACTAGCGAACACAGATACGCAGTATTTT
CASSAQPGLANTDTQYF
>NA|TRBV5-1|NA|TRBJ2-7
TGCGCCAGCAGCTTCCGCGACATCTACGAGCAGTACTTC
CASSFRDIYEQYF
>NA|TRBV19|NA|TRBJ2-1
TGTGCCAGCCGACAGGCAAACAATGAGCAGTTCTTC
CASRQANNEQFF